The 26 T cell receptor beta chains given below trace back to one sample, sequenced in a study of blood T cell repertoires in COVID-19. Only in-frame clones appear in the TCRdb table, and some are missing; sequencing was by immunoSEQ multiplex PCR. The repertoire holds about 350,000 clones, approximately 88% seen once, with approximately 9.4% in the top ten. What was sequenced was peripheral blood. The receptors here all came from a man aged 25 to 45 with COVID-19, enrolled during active disease.

The chain combines TRBV6-1 with TRBJ2-5, with TRBD2 matching 8 bases. The CDR3 is 17 amino acids. Germline assignment: CDR1 MNHNS and CDR2 SASEGT. Unmatched junction bases numbered 13, after V lost 2 bases and J lost 5 bases. CDR3 coding DNA: TGTGCCAGCAGTGAAACGGTGTCGGGGGGGCACGGGGAGACCCAGTACTTC. It translates to CASSETVSGGHGETQYF.

The rearrangement links TRBV24-1 to TRBJ2-1; 9 nucleotides agree with TRBD2. This CDR3 is built from 15 residues. Germline CDR1 and CDR2: KGHDR and SFDVKD. J gave up 7 bases and V 6 bases, and 9 bases lay outside the gene matches. The CDR3 bases are TGTGCCACCAGTCAAGGAGGACTAGCGTGGAATGAGCAGTTCTTC. This encodes CATSQGGLAWNEQFF.

The CDR3 protein is CASRRSGSSYEQYF. CDR3 nucleotides: TGTGCCAGCAGGCGCTCGGGGAGCTCCTACGAGCAGTACTTC. The genes are TRBV28 and TRBJ2-7; weak D call: TRBD2 (5 bases). The V and J ends lost 6 bases and 0 bases respectively, with 12 bases between them. The CDR3 has 14 amino acids. CDR1 and CDR2 from the germline V gene are MDHEN and SYDVKM.

This sequence joins TRBV5-1 and TRBJ1-5; weak D call: TRBD1 (6 bases). V was pared by 0 bases and J by 3 bases, with 10 bases between. This CDR3 comprises 15 residues. CDR1 is SGHRS, CDR2 YFSETQ, per germline. The CDR3: CASSLEAGVNQPQHF. The CDR3 DNA reads as TGCGCCAGCAGCTTGGAGGCAGGGGTCAATCAGCCCCAGCATTTT. Supplemented by reference TRBV5-1 and TRBJ1-5, the full variable domain reads KAGVTQTPRYLIKTRGQQVTLSCSPISGHRSVSWYQQTPGQGLQFLFEYFSETQRNKGNFPGRFSGRQFSNSRSEMNVSTLELGDSALYLCASSLEAGVNQPQHFGDGTRLSIL.

CDR3: CASSSTGGSGYGYTF. In nucleotides, the CDR3 is TGTGCCAGCAGTAGCACAGGGGGCTCCGGCTATGGCTACACCTTC. This chain uses TRBV7-9 with TRBJ1-2; 9 nucleotides match TRBD1. Germline values: CDR1 SEHNR, CDR2 FQNEAQ (reference sequence). Unmatched junction bases numbered 9, after V lost 6 bases and J lost 4 bases. The CDR3 has 15 amino acids.

This sequence joins TRBV4-3 and TRBJ1-6, with D uncertain. Trimming took off 0 bases at V and 8 bases at J, with 17 bases between the two ends. The CDR3 is made up of 17 amino acids. CDR1 and CDR2 from the germline V gene are LGHNA and YSLEER. DNA of the CDR3: TGCGCCAGCAGCCAAGATTTGGGAGGGTCCAGAGATTCACCCCTCCACTTT. Translated: CASSQDLGGSRDSPLHF.

This chain joins TRBV4-2 and TRBJ1-1; no reliable D call. The CDR3 totals 17 residues. V lost 2 bases to trimming and J lost 8 bases, with 24 bases between them. Looked up from germline, CDR1 is LGHNA and CDR2 is YNFKEQ. The CDR3 DNA reads TGTGCCAGCAGCCAACTCCTCGTAGGTGGCAGGCCCGGAGAAGCTTTCTTT. Its protein is CASSQLLVGGRPGEAFF.

V is TRBV5-1 and J is TRBJ2-1; 8 bases are a match to TRBD1. This CDR3 has 14 amino acids. V shed 0 bases, J shed 7 bases, and the junction held 3 bases outside the gene matches. Germline CDR1 is SGHRS and CDR2 is YFSETQ. CDR3 sequence reads: CASSLAQGANEQFF. The CDR3 DNA sequence: TGCGCCAGCAGCTTGGCTCAGGGGGCGAATGAGCAGTTCTTC.

V is TRBV19 and J is TRBJ1-2; D is possibly TRBD1 (5 bases). The V gene's germline CDR1 is LNHDA and CDR2 SQIVND (reference sequence). This CDR3 region has 11 residues. Trimming left V 5 bases short and J 8 bases short, with 9 bases between. CDR3: CASSATGGYTF. In nucleotides, the CDR3 is TGTGCCAGTAGTGCTACAGGAGGCTACACCTTC.

The chain carries TRBV12-3 or TRBV12-4 and TRBJ2-1, with 9 nucleotides matching TRBD2. The CDR3 length is 11 residues. The junction had 2 bases not matched to a gene; V was cut back by 3 bases and J by 14 bases. CDR3 residues: CASSFLAGEFF. The CDR3 DNA is TGTGCCAGCAGTTTCTTAGCGGGGGAGTTCTTC.

This clone was found once. This chain connects TRBV7-2 to TRBJ2-3; 7 bases are shared with TRBD2. Trimming at V came to 3 bases and at J to 7 bases, leaving 10 bases not matched to a gene. Germline CDR1 reads SGHTA; CDR2 reads FQGNSA. CDR3 size: 15 residues. CDR3 protein: CASSFQRGSGNTQYF. CDR3 in DNA: TGTGCCAGCAGCTTCCAGCGGGGATCGGGAAATACGCAGTATTTT.

J is TRBJ2-7 and V is TRBV27; D remains ambiguous. The V gene's germline CDR1 is MNHEY and CDR2 SMNVEV (reference sequence). V lost 2 bases to trimming and J lost 0 bases, with 5 bases between them. The CDR3 runs 13 residues. The CDR3 here is CASSLTASYEQYF. CDR3 in DNA: TGTGCCAGCAGTTTAACTGCCTCCTACGAGCAGTACTTC.

The table lists this clone with a count of one. The DNA for the CDR3 is TGTGCCAGCAGTTTATTGGGGGCAGGGGCTAGCACAGATACGCAGTATTTT. Protein: CASSLLGAGASTDTQYF. This chain joins TRBV27 and TRBJ2-3, with D possibly being TRBD1 (6 bases). V lost 1 base to trimming and J lost 0 bases, with 14 bases between them. The V gene's germline CDR1 is MNHEY and CDR2 SMNVEV (reference sequence). CDR3 length: 17 amino acids.

This clone was found a few times. The V and J genes are TRBV27 and TRBJ2-5, with a possible D match to TRBD2 (5 bases). The CDR3 runs to 14 residues. V lost 2 bases, J lost 4 bases, and 11 bases lay in between. CDR1 and CDR2 from the germline V gene are MNHEY and SMNVEV (reference sequence). The CDR3 nucleotides read TGTGCCAGCAGTTTACCGGGGTTCCCAGAGACCCAGTACTTC. Translating gives CASSLPGFPETQYF.

This rearrangement joins TRBV28 to TRBJ1-2; D is possibly TRBD1 (5 bases). The V end was cut by 3 bases, the J end by 2 bases, with 7 bases between. Germline V gene lookup returns CDR1 MDHEN and CDR2 SYDVKM. The CDR3 spans 13 residues. CDR3 sequence: CASSLAGNYGYTF. CDR3 sequence (DNA): TGTGCCAGCAGTTTGGCAGGGAACTATGGCTACACCTTC.

The V and J genes are TRBV19 and TRBJ1-1; 9 bases map to TRBD1. This CDR3 comprises 15 residues. The V and J ends lost 6 bases and 2 bases, in that order; junction bases with no gene match: 7. Germline assignment: CDR1 LNHDA and CDR2 SQIVND (reference sequence). The CDR3 loop reads CASSPMDRGNTEAFF. The DNA for the CDR3 is TGTGCCAGTAGCCCTATGGACAGGGGTAACACTGAAGCTTTCTTT.

The count of this clone is one. The chain is built from TRBV9 and TRBJ2-5; TRBD2 aligns across 9 bases. Germline lookup yields CDR1 SGDLS and CDR2 YYNGEE. V gave up 4 bases and J gave up 1 base; unmatched junction bases: 5. CDR3 length: 15 amino acids. The CDR3 bases are TGTGCCAGCAGCCAGAGCGGGGGGATCCAAGAGACCCAGTACTTC. Translated: CASSQSGGIQETQYF.

The chain links TRBV27 to TRBJ1-4, with 7 bases identical to TRBD1. Germline assignment: CDR1 MNHEY and CDR2 SMNVEV (reference sequence). The CDR3 contains 14 residues. J gave up 7 bases and V 5 bases, and 7 bases lay outside the gene matches. The DNA for the CDR3 is TGTGCCAGCAGTACCCGGACAGGTAGTGAAAAACTGTTTTTT. As protein: CASSTRTGSEKLFF.

This clone has at least ten counts. The chain couples TRBV7-9 to TRBJ2-1; D perhaps matches TRBD2 (6 bases). Germline loops: CDR1 SEHNR, CDR2 FQNEAQ (reference sequence). V was shortened by 4 bases and J by 0 bases, with 7 bases between the two germline ends. The CDR3 loop spans 14 amino acids. CDR3 loop: CASSSSASYNEQFF. In nucleotides, the CDR3 is TGTGCCAGCAGCTCTAGCGCCTCCTACAATGAGCAGTTCTTC.

The chain has TRBV24-1 and TRBJ2-3; D is possibly TRBD2 (5 bases). Germline lookup yields CDR1 KGHDR and CDR2 SFDVKD. This CDR3 comprises 16 residues. V was pared by 0 bases and J by 1 base, with 10 bases between. The CDR3: CATSDLFDYRTDTQYF. The CDR3, as DNA: TGTGCCACCAGTGATTTGTTCGACTATCGCACAGATACGCAGTATTTT.

V is TRBV15 and J is TRBJ1-1; possibly TRBD1 for D (5 bases). V was trimmed by 0 bases and J by 10 bases, leaving 9 bases between them. There are 12 residues in the CDR3. Germline assignment: CDR1 LNHNV and CDR2 YYDKDF (reference sequence). In DNA form, the CDR3 reads TGTGCCACCAGCAGAGAGGGGCATCTAGCTTTCTTT. Translating it yields CATSREGHLAFF.

This clone came up once. The chain couples TRBV7-8 to TRBJ1-3, with a weak D call TRBD1 (5 bases). CDR1 is SGHVS and CDR2 is FQNEAQ in the germline V gene. The CDR3 spans 15 residues. Deletions cut 5 bases from V and 0 bases from J, with 11 bases between. The CDR3, as DNA: TGTGCCAGCAGCCGAGACGGGGGCTCTGGAAACACCATATATTTT. As protein: CASSRDGGSGNTIYF.

The chain is built from TRBV6-6 and TRBJ1-3; D is unresolved. CDR1 and CDR2 (germline): MNHNY, SVGAGI (reference sequence). V lost 0 bases and J lost 0, with 9 bases in between. The CDR3 is 16 residues long. The CDR3 DNA reads as TGTGCCAGCAGTTACTCGCGGGGTATCTCTGGAAACACCATATATTTT. Encoded protein: CASSYSRGISGNTIYF.

Details on this clone: Other DNA sequences in this sample translate to the same CDR3. The chain couples TRBV7-2 to TRBJ2-1; TRBD1 is a possible D gene (6 bases). CDR3 size: 13 residues. Germline V CDR1 and CDR2: SGHTA, FQGNSA. V lost 3 bases and J lost 4, with 7 bases in between. The DNA for the CDR3 is TGTGCCAGCAGCTTGGACAGATACAATGAGCAGTTCTTC. Its translation: CASSLDRYNEQFF. Filled out from reference TRBV7-2 and TRBJ2-1, the complete variable domain reads GAGVSQSPSNKVTEKGKDVELRCDPISGHTALYWYRQSLGQGLEFLIYFQGNSAPDKSGLPSDRFSAERTGGSVSTLTIQRTQQEDSAVYLCASSLDRYNEQFFGPGTRLTVL.

The V call is TRBV4-1, the J call TRBJ1-1, with D maybe TRBD1 (5 bases). This CDR3 is 14 amino acids long. Germline CDR1 reads MGHRA; CDR2 reads YSYEKL. V was shortened by 0 bases and J by 8 bases, with 13 bases between the two germline ends. The CDR3 DNA is TGCGCCAGCAGCCAAGATCAGGGAAGCACCGAAGCTTTCTTT. This translates into CASSQDQGSTEAFF.

The rearrangement joins TRBV18 to TRBJ2-1; no firm D call. This CDR3 has 16 amino acids. Germline V lookup: CDR1 KGHSH, CDR2 LQKENI. V was cut by 0 bases and J by 2 bases, with 11 bases left in between. DNA of the CDR3: TGTGCCAGCTCACCACCGCGAGTTATCCCCTACAATGAGCAGTTCTTC. The encoded protein is CASSPPRVIPYNEQFF.